The clone carrying this T cell receptor beta chain was found a few times. Antigen specificity is unknown. This specimen comes from a study of response to subunit inactivated influenza vaccine. J gave up 0 bases and V 10 bases, and 9 bases lay outside the gene matches. CDR3 length: 16 residues. Each CDR3 protein gets one entry after TCRdb re-called the RT-PCR reads with MiXCR. The table has about 500,000 distinct CDR3 sequences, approximately 15% seen once. Points from the study as a whole: It was suggested by the authors that few new T cells are recruited by each seasonal influenza vaccination.

The sequence came from a man aged 45 to 75 who received an inactivated influenza vaccine. The input for sequencing was CD4+ T cells sorted from PBMCs, taken less than 30 months after vaccination. The chain has TRBV12-3 or TRBV12-4 and TRBJ2-6; TRBD1 matches 7 bases. Here the CDR3 DNA reads TGTGCCACCGGTGAGGGGGCCGGCTCTGGGGCCAACGTCCTGACTTTC. It specifies CATGEGAGSGANVLTF.